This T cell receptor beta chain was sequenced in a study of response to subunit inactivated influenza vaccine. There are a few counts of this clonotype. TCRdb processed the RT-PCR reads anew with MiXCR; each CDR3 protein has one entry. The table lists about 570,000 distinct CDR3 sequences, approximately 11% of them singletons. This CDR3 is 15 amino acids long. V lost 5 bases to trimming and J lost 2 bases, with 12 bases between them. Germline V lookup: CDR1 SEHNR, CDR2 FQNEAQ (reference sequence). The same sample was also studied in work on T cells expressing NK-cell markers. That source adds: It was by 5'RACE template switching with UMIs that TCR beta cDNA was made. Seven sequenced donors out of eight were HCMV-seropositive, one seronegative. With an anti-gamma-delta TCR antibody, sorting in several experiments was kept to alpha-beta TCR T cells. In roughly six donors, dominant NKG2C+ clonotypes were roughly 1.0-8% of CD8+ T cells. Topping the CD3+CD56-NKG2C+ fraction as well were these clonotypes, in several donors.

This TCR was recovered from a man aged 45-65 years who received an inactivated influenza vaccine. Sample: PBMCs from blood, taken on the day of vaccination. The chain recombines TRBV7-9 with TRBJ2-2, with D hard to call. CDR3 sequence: CASSHGSLNTGELFF. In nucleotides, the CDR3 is TGTGCCAGCAGCCATGGATCCCTAAACACCGGGGAGCTGTTTTTT.